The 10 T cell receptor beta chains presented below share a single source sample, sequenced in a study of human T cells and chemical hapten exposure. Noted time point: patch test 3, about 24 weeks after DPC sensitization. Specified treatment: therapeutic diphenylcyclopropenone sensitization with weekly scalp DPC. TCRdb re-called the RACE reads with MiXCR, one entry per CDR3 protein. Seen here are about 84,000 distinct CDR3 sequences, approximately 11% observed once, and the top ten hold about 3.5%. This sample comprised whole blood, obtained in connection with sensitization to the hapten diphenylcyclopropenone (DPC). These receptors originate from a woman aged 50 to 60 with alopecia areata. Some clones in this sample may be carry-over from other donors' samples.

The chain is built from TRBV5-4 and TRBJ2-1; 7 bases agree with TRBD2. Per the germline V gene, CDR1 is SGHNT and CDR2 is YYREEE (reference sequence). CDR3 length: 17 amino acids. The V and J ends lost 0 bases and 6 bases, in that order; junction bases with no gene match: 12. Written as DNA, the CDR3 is TGTGCCAGCAGCTTGGCCTTGGGGCGGGAGACTCGCAATGAGCAGTTCTTC. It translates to CASSLALGRETRNEQFF. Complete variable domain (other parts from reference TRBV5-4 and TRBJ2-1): ETGVTQSPTHLIKTRGQQVTLRCSSQSGHNTVSWYQQALGQGPQFIFQYYREEENGRGNFPPRFSGLQFPNYSSELNVNALELDDSALYLCASSLALGRETRNEQFFGPGTRLTVL.

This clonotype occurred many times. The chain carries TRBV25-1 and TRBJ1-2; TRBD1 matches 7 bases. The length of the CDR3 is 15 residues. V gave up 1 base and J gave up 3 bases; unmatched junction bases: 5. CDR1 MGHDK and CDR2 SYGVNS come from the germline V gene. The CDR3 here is CASSEFRGGDYGYTF. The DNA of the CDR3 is TGTGCCAGCAGTGAATTCCGAGGGGGCGACTATGGCTACACCTTC.

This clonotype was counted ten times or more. Here the CDR3 reads CASSEGGGTDTQYF. DNA for the CDR3: TGTGCCAGCAGTGAAGGAGGTGGCACAGATACGCAGTATTTT. V gene TRBV2 combines with J gene TRBJ2-3, with D hard to call. Germline CDR1 reads SNHLY; CDR2 reads FYNNEI. CDR3 length: 14 amino acids. Trimming took off 1 base at V and 1 base at J, with 6 bases between the two ends.

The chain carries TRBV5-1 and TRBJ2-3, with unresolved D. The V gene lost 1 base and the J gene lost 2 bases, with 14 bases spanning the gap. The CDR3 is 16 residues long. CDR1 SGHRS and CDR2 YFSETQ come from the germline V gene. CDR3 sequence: CASSLPVGTATDTQYF. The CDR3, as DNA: TGCGCCAGCAGCTTGCCAGTAGGAACAGCCACAGATACGCAGTATTTT.

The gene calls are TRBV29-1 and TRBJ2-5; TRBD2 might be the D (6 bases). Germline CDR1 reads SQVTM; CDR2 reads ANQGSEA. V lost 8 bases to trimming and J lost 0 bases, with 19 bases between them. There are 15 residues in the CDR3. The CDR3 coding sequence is TGCAGCTCAGGGACTTACCCGATGAACCAAGAGACCCAGTACTTC. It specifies CSSGTYPMNQETQYF.

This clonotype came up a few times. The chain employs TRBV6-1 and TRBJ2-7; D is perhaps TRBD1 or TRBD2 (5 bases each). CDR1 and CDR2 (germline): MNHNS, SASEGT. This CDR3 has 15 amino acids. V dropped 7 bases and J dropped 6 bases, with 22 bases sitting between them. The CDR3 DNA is TGTGCCAGCAACCCGGGACCCGCCGAACCCAGCGAGCAGTACTTC. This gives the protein CASNPGPAEPSEQYF.

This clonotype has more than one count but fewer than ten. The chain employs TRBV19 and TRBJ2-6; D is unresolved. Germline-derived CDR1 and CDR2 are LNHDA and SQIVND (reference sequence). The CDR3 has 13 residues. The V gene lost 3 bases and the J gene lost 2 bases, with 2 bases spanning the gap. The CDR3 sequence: CASSIAGANVLTF. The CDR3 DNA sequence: TGTGCCAGTAGTATCGCTGGGGCCAACGTCCTGACTTTC.

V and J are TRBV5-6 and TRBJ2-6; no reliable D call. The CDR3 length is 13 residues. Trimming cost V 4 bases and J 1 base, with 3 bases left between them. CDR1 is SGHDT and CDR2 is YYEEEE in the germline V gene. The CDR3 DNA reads TGTGCCAGCAGCCAATCTGGGGCCAACGTCCTGACTTTC. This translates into CASSQSGANVLTF. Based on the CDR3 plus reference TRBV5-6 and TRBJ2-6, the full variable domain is DAGVTQSPTHLIKTRGQQVTLRCSPKSGHDTVSWYQQALGQGPQFIFQYYEEEERQRGNFPDRFSGHQFPNYSSELNVNALLLGDSALYLCASSQSGANVLTFGAGSRLTVL.

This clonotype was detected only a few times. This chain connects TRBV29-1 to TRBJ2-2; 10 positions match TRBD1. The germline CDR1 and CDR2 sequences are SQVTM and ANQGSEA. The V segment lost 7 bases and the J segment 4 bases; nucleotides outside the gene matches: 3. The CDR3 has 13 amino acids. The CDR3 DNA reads TGCAGCGCCCGGACAGGGGGCACCGGGGAGCTGTTTTTT. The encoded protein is CSARTGGTGELFF.

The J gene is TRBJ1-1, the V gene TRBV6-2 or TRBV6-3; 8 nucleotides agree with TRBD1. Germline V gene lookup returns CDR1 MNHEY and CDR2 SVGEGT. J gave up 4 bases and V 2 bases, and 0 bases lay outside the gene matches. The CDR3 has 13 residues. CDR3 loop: CASSYGQGTEAFF. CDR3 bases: TGTGCCAGCAGTTACGGACAGGGCACTGAAGCTTTCTTT.